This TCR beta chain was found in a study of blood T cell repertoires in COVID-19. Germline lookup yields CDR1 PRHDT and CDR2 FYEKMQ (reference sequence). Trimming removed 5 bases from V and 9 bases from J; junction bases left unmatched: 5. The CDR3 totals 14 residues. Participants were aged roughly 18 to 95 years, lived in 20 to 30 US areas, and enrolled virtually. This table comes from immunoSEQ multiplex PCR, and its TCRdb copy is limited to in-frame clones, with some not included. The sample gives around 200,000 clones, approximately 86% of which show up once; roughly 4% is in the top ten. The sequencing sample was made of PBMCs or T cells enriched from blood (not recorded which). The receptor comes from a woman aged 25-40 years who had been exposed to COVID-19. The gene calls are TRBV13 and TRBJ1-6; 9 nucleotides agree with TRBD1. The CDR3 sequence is CASSTGTGTSPLHF. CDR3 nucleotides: TGTGCCAGCAGCACCGGGACAGGGACTTCACCCCTCCACTTT.